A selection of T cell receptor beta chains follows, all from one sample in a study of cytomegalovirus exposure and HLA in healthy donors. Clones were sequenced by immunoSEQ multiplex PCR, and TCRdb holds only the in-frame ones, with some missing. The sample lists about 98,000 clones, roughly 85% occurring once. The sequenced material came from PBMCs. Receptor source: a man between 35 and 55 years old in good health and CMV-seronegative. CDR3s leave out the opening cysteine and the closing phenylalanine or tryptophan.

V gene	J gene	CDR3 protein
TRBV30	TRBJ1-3	AWSVAERTIY
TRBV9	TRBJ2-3	ASSVEERGGYTDTQY
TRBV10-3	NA	AISRTGDLSYEQY
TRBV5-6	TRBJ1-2	ASSSGQPYGYT
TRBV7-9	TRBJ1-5	ASSLGEGMRADQPQH
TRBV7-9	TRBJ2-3	ASSFGTSSSDTQY
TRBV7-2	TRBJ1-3	ASRRQVAGNTIY
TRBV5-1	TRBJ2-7	ASSLDVGYEQY
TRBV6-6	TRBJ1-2	ASRPSDSIFGYT
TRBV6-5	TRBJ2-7	ASSYSLKGGEQY
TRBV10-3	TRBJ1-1	AISHGGEAF
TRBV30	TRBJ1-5	AWSSGTLSSQPQH
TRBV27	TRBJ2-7	ASSFPGENEQY
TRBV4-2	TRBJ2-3	ASSQVSGTSGVSTDTQY
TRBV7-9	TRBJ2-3	ASSLTGITDTQY
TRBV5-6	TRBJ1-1	ASSWTDTNTEAF
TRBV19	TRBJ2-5	ASSGRQETQY
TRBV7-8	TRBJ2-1	ASSPDEPGLAGVGQF
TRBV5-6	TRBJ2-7	ASSIHPQSYEQY
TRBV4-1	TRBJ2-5	ASSQEGNRETQY
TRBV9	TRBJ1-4	ASSVGGQEEKLF
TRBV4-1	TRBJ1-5	ASSLRDWGGNQPQH
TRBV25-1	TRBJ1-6	AASGSYNSPLH
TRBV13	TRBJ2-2	ASSSTGGEITGELF
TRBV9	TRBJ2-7	ASSPPGTYEQY
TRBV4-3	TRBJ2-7	ASSQDLSREQY